One and the same sample provided the 30 T cell receptor beta chains below, sequenced in a study of cytomegalovirus exposure and HLA in healthy donors. Sequencing was performed with immunoSEQ multiplex PCR; in TCRdb, only in-frame clones are kept and a portion is missing. This sample has approximately 140,000 clones, with approximately 87% found just once. The sequenced sample consisted of PBMCs. Source of these receptors: a man between 18 and 29 years old in good health and CMV-seronegative.

This chain uses TRBV18 with TRBJ2-7, with TRBD1 matching over 8 bases. The CDR3 has 14 residues. V shed 3 bases, J shed 4 bases, and the junction held 5 bases outside the gene matches. Germline loops: CDR1 KGHSH, CDR2 LQKENI. The CDR3 nucleotides are TGTGCCAGCTCACCCCCAGGACAGGGTTACGAGCAGTACTTC. Translated, it gives CASSPPGQGYEQYF.

This chain joins TRBV27 and TRBJ2-7; a weak D match, TRBD1 (5 bases). The CDR3 totals 14 residues. V gave up 5 bases and J gave up 5 bases, with 16 bases separating them. Germline CDR1 reads MNHEY; CDR2 reads SMNVEV (reference sequence). DNA of the CDR3: TGTGCCAGCAGTCTGACAGTTGCGGCCCACGAGCAGTACTTC. The encoded protein is CASSLTVAAHEQYF.

V is TRBV7-9 and J is TRBJ2-3; D not resolved. This CDR3 contains 15 residues. Deletions cut 3 bases from V and 0 bases from J, with 10 bases between. Germline V gene data show CDR1 as SEHNR and CDR2 as FQNEAQ (reference sequence). The CDR3: CASSFLFRSTDTQYF. The DNA for the CDR3 is TGTGCCAGCAGCTTCTTGTTCAGGAGCACAGATACGCAGTATTTT.

V and J are TRBV6-5 and TRBJ1-4, with D possibly matching TRBD1 (5 bases). In germline, CDR1 is MNHEY, CDR2 SVGAGI. V lost 3 bases to trimming and J lost 5 bases, with 13 bases between them. The CDR3 extends over 15 amino acids. DNA of the CDR3: TGTGCCAGCAGTTATTGGAGGGGCGGGAATGAAAAACTGTTTTTT. Protein product: CASSYWRGGNEKLFF.

The J gene is TRBJ2-7, the V gene TRBV11-2; maybe TRBD2 (5 bases). CDR3 length equals 13 residues. The germline V gene has CDR1 SGHAT and CDR2 FQNNGV. V lost 6 bases to trimming and J lost 7 bases, with 16 bases between them. CDR3 DNA: TGTGCCAGCAGTCTAGGACTCCCCCGTGAGCAGTACTTC. This encodes CASSLGLPREQYF.

The genes are TRBV9 and TRBJ1-1; 9 nucleotides line up with TRBD1. V trimming: 3 bases; J trimming: 7 bases; junction bases outside the gene matches: 13. The germline gives CDR1 SGDLS, CDR2 YYNGEE. This CDR3 comprises 16 residues. CDR3 region: CASSGRDRVQFGEAFF. The CDR3 nucleotides are TGTGCCAGCAGCGGCCGGGACAGGGTACAATTCGGTGAAGCTTTCTTT.

V usage is TRBV7-2 and J usage is TRBJ2-7, with D tentatively TRBD2 (5 bases). Germline CDR1 reads SGHTA; CDR2 reads FQGNSA. The CDR3 consists of 12 residues. V was trimmed by 4 bases and J by 5 bases, leaving 9 bases between them. The DNA of the CDR3 is TGTGCCAGCAGCTCGGGATCAGACGAGCAGTACTTC. Translation gives CASSSGSDEQYF.

The rearrangement joins TRBV6-5 to TRBJ1-1; D possibly corresponds to TRBD1 (5 bases). Germline-derived CDR1 and CDR2 are MNHEY and SVGAGI. The CDR3 sequence is 15 residues long. V gave up 2 bases and J gave up 3 bases, with 13 bases separating them. CDR3 DNA sequence: TGTGCCAGCAGTTACGACTCCAGGGACTACACTGAAGCTTTCTTT. Its translation is CASSYDSRDYTEAFF.

The chain uses TRBV30 and TRBJ2-1; 7 positions match TRBD1. The V and J ends lost 0 bases and 3 bases, in that order; junction bases with no gene match: 5. Germline V gene data show CDR1 as GTSNPN and CDR2 as SVGIG (reference sequence). CDR3 length: 15 residues. CDR3 coding DNA: TGTGCCTGGAGTGTACAACAGGGGCTCTACAATGAGCAGTTCTTC. Its translation is CAWSVQQGLYNEQFF.

The sample holds one count of this clone. This rearrangement joins TRBV7-9 to TRBJ2-1, with unresolved D. CDR1 and CDR2 from the germline V gene are SEHNR and FQNEAQ (reference sequence). V gave up 5 bases and J gave up 0 bases, with 11 bases separating them. The CDR3 is 15 amino acids. This CDR3 is CASSPSPSSYNEQFF. In DNA form, the CDR3 reads TGTGCCAGCAGCCCCTCCCCCAGCTCCTACAATGAGCAGTTCTTC.

This clone was seen a few times. The rearrangement uses TRBV15 and TRBJ2-7; TRBD2 matches 9 bases. Losses at the gene ends were 0 bases for V and 3 bases for J; bases not matched to a gene: 9. Germline-derived CDR1 and CDR2 are LNHNV and YYDKDF (reference sequence). The CDR3 spans 17 residues. DNA for the CDR3: TGTGCCACCAGCAGAGATAAGGGGACTAGCTCGATCTACGAGCAGTACTTC. This encodes CATSRDKGTSSIYEQYF.

On this clone: At one end, the junction sequence differs from germline, possibly due to a read error. This rearrangement joins TRBV28 to TRBJ2-7; TRBD1 is a possible D gene (6 bases). The CDR3 covers 11 residues. The germline gives CDR1 MDHEN, CDR2 SYDVKM. CDR3 DNA sequence: TGTGCCAGCAGTTCCCGGGACATATACCACTTC. Residues: CASSSRDIYHF. Using reference TRBV28 and TRBJ2-7 for the parts outside the CDR3, the full variable domain is DVKVTQSSRYLVKRTGEKVFLECVQDMDHENMFWYRQDPGLGLRLIYFSYDVKMKEKGDIPEGYSVSREKKERFSLILESASTNQTSMYLCASSSRDIYHFGPGTRLTVT.

This clone was seen a handful of times. V usage is TRBV11-2 and J usage is TRBJ1-2, with a tentative D call TRBD1 (6 bases). Germline loops: CDR1 SGHAT, CDR2 FQNNGV. This CDR3 is 15 amino acids long. Trimming left V 5 bases short and J 4 bases short, with 17 bases between. The CDR3 nucleotides are TGTGCCAGCAGCCGTGACCCCGGGACATCCTATGGCTACACCTTC. This codes for CASSRDPGTSYGYTF.

The rearrangement joins TRBV15 to TRBJ2-7, with a weak D call TRBD1 (5 bases). This CDR3 is 15 amino acids long. Germline CDR1 LNHNV, CDR2 YYDKDF (reference sequence). The ends were cut back, 3 bases at V and 1 base at J, with 13 bases in the middle. CDR3 sequence (DNA): TGTGCCACCAGCAGTCCTTCCCAGGGATCCTACGAGCAGTACTTC. This gives the protein CATSSPSQGSYEQYF.

This clone was counted once. This chain links TRBV5-1 with TRBJ2-3; the match to TRBD2 covers 11 bases. This CDR3 is 15 amino acids long. The germline CDR1 and CDR2 sequences are SGHRS and YFSETQ. With 9 bases clipped from V and 3 bases from J, the junction kept 9 bases outside the gene matches. The CDR3 DNA sequence: TGCGCCACCTCCTTAGCGGGAGGGCGGACAGATACGCAGTATTTT. It codes for CATSLAGGRTDTQYF.

V usage is TRBV28 and J usage is TRBJ2-4, with D possibly TRBD1 on 5 matching bases. The germline CDR1 and CDR2 sequences are MDHEN and SYDVKM. The ends were cut back, 7 bases at V and 0 bases at J, with 10 bases in the middle. The CDR3 is 14 residues long. Written as DNA, the CDR3 is TGTGCCAGCAATAAGGGGCTAGCCAAAAACATTCAGTACTTC. Its translation: CASNKGLAKNIQYF. Drawing the rest from reference TRBV28 and TRBJ2-4, the complete variable domain is DVKVTQSSRYLVKRTGEKVFLECVQDMDHENMFWYRQDPGLGLRLIYFSYDVKMKEKGDIPEGYSVSREKKERFSLILESASTNQTSMYLCASNKGLAKNIQYFGAGTRLSVL.

The gene calls are TRBV5-1 and TRBJ1-5; tentative D call: TRBD1 (5 bases). CDR1 SGHRS and CDR2 YFSETQ come from the germline V gene. V lost 3 bases, J lost 1 base, and 11 bases lay in between. The CDR3 totals 15 residues. The CDR3 protein is CASSSSGGSNQPQHF. CDR3 coding DNA: TGCGCCAGCAGCTCGTCGGGGGGGAGCAATCAGCCCCAGCATTTT.

The chain is built from TRBV7-9 and TRBJ2-2; no clear D gene. Trimming shortened V by 1 base and J by 6 bases, and 6 bases separated the two germline ends. Germline V CDR1 and CDR2: SEHNR, FQNEAQ (reference sequence). There are 13 residues in the CDR3. CDR3 DNA: TGTGCCAGCAGCTTAGTGGCGGCCGGGGAGCTGTTTTTT. Translation gives CASSLVAAGELFF.

This rearrangement joins TRBV10-3 to TRBJ1-2; TRBD1 aligns across 10 bases. The V and J ends lost 10 bases and 6 bases, in that order; junction bases with no gene match: 11. CDR3 length: 14 amino acids. The germline CDR1 and CDR2 sequences are ENHRY and SYGVKD. The CDR3 sequence: CATISTGTGDGYTF. CDR3 DNA: TGTGCCACCATTAGTACTGGGACAGGGGATGGCTACACCTTC.

The chain carries TRBV30 and TRBJ2-5; 7 bases are a match to TRBD2. The CDR3 is made up of 14 amino acids. The V segment lost 4 bases and the J segment 4 bases; nucleotides outside the gene matches: 9. The V gene's germline CDR1 is GTSNPN and CDR2 SVGIG (reference sequence). This chain's CDR3 is CAWMPRGDLETQYF. The DNA for the CDR3 is TGTGCCTGGATGCCACGGGGGGACCTAGAGACCCAGTACTTC.

The chain has TRBV5-1 and TRBJ2-1; TRBD2 matches 14 bases. The germline CDR1 and CDR2 sequences are SGHRS and YFSETQ. J was trimmed by 5 bases and V by 3 bases; bases with no gene match: 4. This CDR3 has 16 amino acids. The CDR3 sequence: CASSSQGLAGDNEQFF. DNA of the CDR3: TGCGCCAGCAGCTCGCAGGGACTAGCGGGGGACAATGAGCAGTTCTTC.

Regarding this clone: This specimen includes other DNA sequences encoding the same CDR3. The rearrangement joins TRBV27 to TRBJ2-7; 9 bases align to TRBD1. Germline V gives CDR1 MNHEY, CDR2 SMNVEV (reference sequence). V lost 5 bases and J lost 5; bases outside the gene matches: 7. The CDR3 length is 14 residues. The CDR3: CASSPAGTGNEQYF. CDR3 DNA: TGTGCCAGCAGTCCTGCCGGGACAGGGAACGAGCAGTACTTC.

This chain connects TRBV15 to TRBJ1-6; TRBD1 agrees at 7 bases. Germline V gives CDR1 LNHNV, CDR2 YYDKDF (reference sequence). This CDR3 has 16 amino acids. The ends lost 0 bases at V and 6 bases at J; junction bases unmatched: 5. The CDR3 here is CATSRDLGTVNSPLHF. CDR3 DNA: TGTGCCACCAGCAGAGATCTCGGGACAGTTAATTCACCCCTCCACTTT. Variable domain in full (rest from reference TRBV15 and TRBJ1-6): DAMVIQNPRYQVTQFGKPVTLSCSQTLNHNVMYWYQQKSSQAPKLLFHYYDKDFNNEADTPDNFQSRRPNTSFCFLDIRSPGLGDTAMYLCATSRDLGTVNSPLHFGNGTRLTVT.

In its sample, this clone was seen once. The chain is built from TRBV27 and TRBJ2-2, with 12 nucleotides matching TRBD2. Trimming took 4 bases from V and 7 from J; bases not matched to a gene: 7. Germline loops: CDR1 MNHEY, CDR2 SMNVEV (reference sequence). This CDR3 region has 16 residues. The CDR3 loop is CASSSLAGGRGGELFF. The CDR3 coding sequence is TGTGCCAGCAGTTCTCTAGCGGGAGGGCGTGGCGGGGAGCTGTTTTTT.

V gene TRBV12-5 combines with J gene TRBJ1-1; possibly TRBD1 for D (6 bases). Germline CDR1 is LGHNT and CDR2 is FRNRAP. The CDR3 has 15 amino acids. V shed 4 bases and J shed 4 bases, with 16 bases lying between them. CDR3 sequence: CASGWNRVAGTEAFF. The CDR3 region has the DNA TGTGCTAGTGGTTGGAACAGGGTGGCGGGCACTGAAGCTTTCTTT.

This clone was seen a single time. The chain uses TRBV6-5 and TRBJ1-1; tentative D call: TRBD1 (6 bases). CDR1 MNHEY and CDR2 SVGAGI come from the germline V gene. The CDR3 is 13 residues long. Trimming removed 8 bases at V and 5 bases at J, with 15 bases between. CDR3 nucleotides: TGTGCCAGCGCTTTCGGGGGGCTTACTGAAGCTTTCTTT. This gives the protein CASAFGGLTEAFF.

The sample holds a few counts of this clone. The V call is TRBV2, the J call TRBJ2-7; TRBD1 matches at 7 bases. The CDR3 is made up of 13 amino acids. After removal of 6 bases from V and 2 bases from J, the junction contained 4 bases not matched to a gene. The germline CDR1 and CDR2 sequences are SNHLY and FYNNEI. CDR3 nucleotides: TGTGCCAGCAGGATTGACAGGGCCTACGAGCAGTACTTC. It codes for CASRIDRAYEQYF.

V is TRBV28 and J is TRBJ2-1; TRBD2 agrees at 7 bases. V lost 7 bases and J lost 2; bases outside the gene matches: 8. In germline, CDR1 is MDHEN, CDR2 SYDVKM. The CDR3 runs 15 residues. The CDR3 loop reads CASIKGGEAYNEQFF. DNA of the CDR3: TGTGCCAGCATTAAGGGAGGGGAAGCCTACAATGAGCAGTTCTTC.

The chain has TRBV18 and TRBJ1-1; D uncertain. Germline V gene lookup returns CDR1 KGHSH and CDR2 LQKENI. The CDR3 sequence is 15 residues long. Between the trimmed V and J ends, which lost 2 bases and 2 bases, there was a span of 12 bases. The CDR3 region is CASSPVDTSNTEAFF. For the CDR3, the DNA is TGTGCCAGCTCACCAGTTGACACCTCTAACACTGAAGCTTTCTTT.

The rearrangement uses TRBV6-5 and TRBJ1-2; weak D call: TRBD1 (5 bases). CDR1 is MNHEY and CDR2 is SVGAGI in the germline V gene. Trimming left V 8 bases short and J 4 bases short, with 14 bases between. This CDR3 region has 13 residues. CDR3 region: CASGGTGIYGYTF. In DNA form, the CDR3 reads TGTGCCAGCGGCGGGACGGGGATCTATGGCTACACCTTC.